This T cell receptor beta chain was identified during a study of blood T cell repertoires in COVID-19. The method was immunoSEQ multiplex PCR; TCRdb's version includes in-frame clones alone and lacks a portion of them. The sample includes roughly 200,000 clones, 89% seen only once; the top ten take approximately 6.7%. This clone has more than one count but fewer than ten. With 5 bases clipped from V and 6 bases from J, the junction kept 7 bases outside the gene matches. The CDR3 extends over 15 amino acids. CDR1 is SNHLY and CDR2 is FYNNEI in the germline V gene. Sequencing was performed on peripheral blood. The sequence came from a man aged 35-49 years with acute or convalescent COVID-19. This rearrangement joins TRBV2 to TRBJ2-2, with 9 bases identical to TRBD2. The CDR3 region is CASSWTSAKSGELFF. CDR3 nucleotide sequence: TGTGCCAGCAGTTGGACTAGCGCGAAGTCCGGGGAGCTGTTTTTT.